Sequencing of this TCR beta chain was carried out in a study of yellow fever vaccine responses in identical twins. Study conclusions and caveats: On the reported evidence, twins' vaccine T cell responses seemed partly convergent and partly personalized.

This clonotype has a handful of counts. Antigen unknown. MiXCR was run by TCRdb on the RT-PCR reads, yielding one entry per CDR3 protein. Of 3,000 to 4,500 distinct CDR3 sequences in the sample, nearly 90% were seen once. Germline trimming cut 4 bases from V and 9 bases from J; bases unmatched to any gene: 9. This CDR3 has 15 amino acids. This sequence was found in a woman aged 18-29 years who received the yellow fever vaccine. The rearrangement joins TRBV23-1 to TRBJ1-6, with 7 bases lining up with TRBD1. TRBV23-1 is annotated as an ORF whose role is uncertain. The source material was T cells from blood (PBMCs), unsorted or a sorted subset (not recorded which), sampled before or after yellow fever vaccination (not recorded which). As DNA, the CDR3 is TGCGCCAGCAGTCTCACAGGGGAGTTTTGTTCACCCCTCCACTTT. Translation: CASSLTGEFCSPLHF.